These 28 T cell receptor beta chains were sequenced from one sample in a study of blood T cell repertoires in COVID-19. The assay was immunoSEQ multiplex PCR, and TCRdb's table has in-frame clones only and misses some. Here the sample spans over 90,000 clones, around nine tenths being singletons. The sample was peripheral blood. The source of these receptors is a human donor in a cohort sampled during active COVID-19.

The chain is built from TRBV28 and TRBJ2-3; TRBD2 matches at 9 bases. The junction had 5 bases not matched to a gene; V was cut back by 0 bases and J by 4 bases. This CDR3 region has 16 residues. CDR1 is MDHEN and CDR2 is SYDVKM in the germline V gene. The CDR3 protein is CASSLWASGNPDTQYF. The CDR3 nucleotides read TGTGCCAGCAGTTTATGGGCTAGCGGGAATCCAGATACGCAGTATTTT. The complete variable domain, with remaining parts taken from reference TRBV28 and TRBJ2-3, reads DVKVTQSSRYLVKRTGEKVFLECVQDMDHENMFWYRQDPGLGLRLIYFSYDVKMKEKGDIPEGYSVSREKKERFSLILESASTNQTSMYLCASSLWASGNPDTQYFGPGTRLTVL.

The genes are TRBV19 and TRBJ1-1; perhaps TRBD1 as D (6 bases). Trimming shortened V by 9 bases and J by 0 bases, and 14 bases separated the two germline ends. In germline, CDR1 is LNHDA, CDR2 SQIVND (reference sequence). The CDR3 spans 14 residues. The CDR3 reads CASTGGLVNTEAFF. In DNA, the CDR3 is TGTGCCAGCACGGGGGGCCTGGTGAACACTGAAGCTTTCTTT.

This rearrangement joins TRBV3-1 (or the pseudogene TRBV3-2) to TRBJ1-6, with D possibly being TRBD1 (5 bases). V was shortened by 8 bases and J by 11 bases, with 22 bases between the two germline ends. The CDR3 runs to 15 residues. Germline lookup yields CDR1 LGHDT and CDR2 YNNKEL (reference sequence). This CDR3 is CASRPAEGRGPPLHF. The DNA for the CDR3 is TGTGCCAGCCGGCCGGCGGAGGGACGAGGGCCACCCCTCCACTTT.

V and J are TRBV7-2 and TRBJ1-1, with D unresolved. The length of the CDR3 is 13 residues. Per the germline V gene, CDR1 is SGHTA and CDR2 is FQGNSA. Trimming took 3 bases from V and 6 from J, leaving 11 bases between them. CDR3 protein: CASSFYRSPEAFF. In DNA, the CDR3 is TGTGCCAGCAGCTTTTATCGGTCCCCTGAAGCTTTCTTT.

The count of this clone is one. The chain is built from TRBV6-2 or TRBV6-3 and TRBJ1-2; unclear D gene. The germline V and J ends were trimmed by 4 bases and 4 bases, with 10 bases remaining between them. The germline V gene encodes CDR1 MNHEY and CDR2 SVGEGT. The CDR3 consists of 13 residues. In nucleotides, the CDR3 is TGTGCCAGCAGTTCTCCAGGATTCTATGGCTACACCTTC. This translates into CASSSPGFYGYTF.

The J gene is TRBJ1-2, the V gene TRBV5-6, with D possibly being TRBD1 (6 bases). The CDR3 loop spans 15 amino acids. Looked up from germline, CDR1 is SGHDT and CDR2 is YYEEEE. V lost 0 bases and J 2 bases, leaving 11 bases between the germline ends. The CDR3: CASSLVRRGNYGYTF. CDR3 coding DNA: TGTGCCAGCAGCTTGGTCCGAAGGGGGAACTATGGCTACACCTTC. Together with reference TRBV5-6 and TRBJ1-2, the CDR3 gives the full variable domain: DAGVTQSPTHLIKTRGQQVTLRCSPKSGHDTVSWYQQALGQGPQFIFQYYEEEERQRGNFPDRFSGHQFPNYSSELNVNALLLGDSALYLCASSLVRRGNYGYTFGSGTRLTVV.

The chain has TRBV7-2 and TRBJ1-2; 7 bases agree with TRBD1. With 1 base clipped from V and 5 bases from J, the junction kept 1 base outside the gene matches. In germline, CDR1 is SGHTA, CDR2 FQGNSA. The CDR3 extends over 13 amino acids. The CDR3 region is CASSLETGYGYTF. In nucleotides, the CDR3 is TGTGCCAGCAGCTTAGAGACAGGGTATGGCTACACCTTC.

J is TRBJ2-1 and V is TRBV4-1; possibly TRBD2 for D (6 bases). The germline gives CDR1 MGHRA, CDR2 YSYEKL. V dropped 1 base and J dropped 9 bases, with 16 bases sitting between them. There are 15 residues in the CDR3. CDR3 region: CASSQVDMTSREQFF. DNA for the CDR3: TGCGCCAGCAGCCAAGTCGACATGACTAGTCGTGAGCAGTTCTTC.

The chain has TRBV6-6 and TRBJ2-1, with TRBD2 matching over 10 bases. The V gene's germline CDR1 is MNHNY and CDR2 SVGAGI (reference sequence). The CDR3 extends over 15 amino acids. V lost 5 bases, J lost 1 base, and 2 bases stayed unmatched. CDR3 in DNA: TGTGCCAGCAGTCAGCGGGAGGGGTCCTACAATGAGCAGTTCTTC. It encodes CASSQREGSYNEQFF.

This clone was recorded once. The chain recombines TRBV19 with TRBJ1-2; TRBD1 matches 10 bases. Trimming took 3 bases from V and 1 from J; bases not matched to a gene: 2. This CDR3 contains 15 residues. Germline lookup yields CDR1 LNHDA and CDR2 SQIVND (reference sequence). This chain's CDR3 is CASSMGQGINYGYTF. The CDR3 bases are TGTGCCAGTAGTATGGGACAGGGGATTAACTATGGCTACACCTTC.

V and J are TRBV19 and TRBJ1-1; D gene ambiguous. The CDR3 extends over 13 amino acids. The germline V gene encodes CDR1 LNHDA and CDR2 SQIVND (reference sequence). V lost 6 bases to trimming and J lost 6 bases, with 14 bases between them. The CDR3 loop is CASRRKGAPEAFF. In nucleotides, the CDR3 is TGTGCCAGTAGGAGGAAGGGAGCGCCTGAAGCTTTCTTT.

CDR3 protein: CASSPPYRAYSYNEQFF. The CDR3 DNA sequence: TGTGCCAGCAGCCCACCCTACAGGGCCTACTCCTACAATGAGCAGTTCTTC. The rearrangement links TRBV5-6 to TRBJ2-1, with a weak D call TRBD1 (6 bases). The germline V gene encodes CDR1 SGHDT and CDR2 YYEEEE. This CDR3 spans 17 amino acids. The V end was cut by 4 bases, the J end by 0 bases, with 17 bases between.

CDR3 in amino acids: CASRAPLYNEQFF. Here the CDR3 DNA reads TGTGCCAGCAGGGCCCCCCTTTACAATGAGCAGTTCTTC. The rearrangement links TRBV2 to TRBJ2-1, with D uncertain. The CDR3 spans 13 residues. V lost 6 bases and J 4 bases, leaving 10 bases between the germline ends. CDR1 SNHLY and CDR2 FYNNEI come from the germline V gene.

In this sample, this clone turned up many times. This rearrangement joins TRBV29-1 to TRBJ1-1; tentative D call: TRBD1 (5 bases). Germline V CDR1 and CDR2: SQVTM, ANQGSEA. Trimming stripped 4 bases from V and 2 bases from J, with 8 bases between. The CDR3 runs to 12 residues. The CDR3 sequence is CSVGRGNTEAFF. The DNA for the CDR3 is TGCAGCGTTGGAAGGGGTAACACTGAAGCTTTCTTT.

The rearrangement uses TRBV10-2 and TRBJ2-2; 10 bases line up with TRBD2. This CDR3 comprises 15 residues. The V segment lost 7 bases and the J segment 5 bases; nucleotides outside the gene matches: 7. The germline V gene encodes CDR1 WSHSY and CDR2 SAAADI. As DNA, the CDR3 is TGCGCCAGCAAAAAAGCGGGAGGGCGTACCGGGGAGCTGTTTTTT. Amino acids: CASKKAGGRTGELFF.

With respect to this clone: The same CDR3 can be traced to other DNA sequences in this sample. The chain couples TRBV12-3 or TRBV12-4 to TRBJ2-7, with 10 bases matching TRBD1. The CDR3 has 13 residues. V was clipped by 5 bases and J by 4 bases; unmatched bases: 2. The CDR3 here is CASSLGQGYEQYF. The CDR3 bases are TGTGCCAGCAGTCTGGGACAGGGGTACGAGCAGTACTTC.

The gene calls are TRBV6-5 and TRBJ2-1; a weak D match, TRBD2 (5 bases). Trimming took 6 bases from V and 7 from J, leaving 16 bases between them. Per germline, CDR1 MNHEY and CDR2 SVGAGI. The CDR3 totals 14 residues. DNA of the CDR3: TGTGCCAGCAGGATGACTGTACTAGTGAATGAGCAGTTCTTC. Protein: CASRMTVLVNEQFF.

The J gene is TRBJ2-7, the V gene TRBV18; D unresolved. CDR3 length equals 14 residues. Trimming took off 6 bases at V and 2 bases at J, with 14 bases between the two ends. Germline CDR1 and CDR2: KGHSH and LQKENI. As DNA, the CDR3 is TGTGCCAGCTCCCCAACCCTCGCGGCCTACGAGCAGTACTTC. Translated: CASSPTLAAYEQYF.

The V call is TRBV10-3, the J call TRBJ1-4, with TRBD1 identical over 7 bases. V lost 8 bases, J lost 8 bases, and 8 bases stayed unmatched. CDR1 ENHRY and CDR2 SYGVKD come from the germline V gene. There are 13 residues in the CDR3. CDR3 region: CAISPGTAEKLFF. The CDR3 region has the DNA TGTGCCATCTCCCCCGGGACAGCAGAAAAACTGTTTTTT.

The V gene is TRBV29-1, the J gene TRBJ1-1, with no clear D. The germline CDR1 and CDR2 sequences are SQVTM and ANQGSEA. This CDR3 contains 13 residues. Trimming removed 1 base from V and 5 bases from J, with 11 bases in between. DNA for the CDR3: TGCAGCGTTGAAGCCTCGAGTGAAACTGAAGCTTTCTTT. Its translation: CSVEASSETEAFF.

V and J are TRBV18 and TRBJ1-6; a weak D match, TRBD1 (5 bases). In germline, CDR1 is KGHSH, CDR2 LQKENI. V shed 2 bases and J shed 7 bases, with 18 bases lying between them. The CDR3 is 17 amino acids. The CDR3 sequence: CASSPGRGGARNSPLHF. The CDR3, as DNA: TGTGCCAGCTCACCAGGGAGGGGAGGAGCCCGCAATTCACCCCTCCACTTT.

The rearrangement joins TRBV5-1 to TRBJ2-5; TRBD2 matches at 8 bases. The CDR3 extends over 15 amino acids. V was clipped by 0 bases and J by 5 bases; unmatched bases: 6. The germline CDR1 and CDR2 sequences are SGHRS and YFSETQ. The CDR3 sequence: CASSLALAVRETQYF. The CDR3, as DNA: TGCGCCAGCAGCTTGGCACTAGCGGTAAGGGAGACCCAGTACTTC.

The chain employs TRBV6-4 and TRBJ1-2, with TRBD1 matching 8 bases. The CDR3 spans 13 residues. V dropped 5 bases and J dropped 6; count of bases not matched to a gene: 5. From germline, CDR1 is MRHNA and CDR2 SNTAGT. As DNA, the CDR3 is TGTGCCAGCAGTCCACAGGGGGGAAATGGCTACACCTTC. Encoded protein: CASSPQGGNGYTF.

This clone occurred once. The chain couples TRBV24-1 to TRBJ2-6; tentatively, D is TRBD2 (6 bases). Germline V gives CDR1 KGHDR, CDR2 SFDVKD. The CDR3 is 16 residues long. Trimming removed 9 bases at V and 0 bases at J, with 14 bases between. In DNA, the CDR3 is TGTGCCACCTCGAGAGCGGGTAGCTCTGGGGCCAACGTCCTGACTTTC. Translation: CATSRAGSSGANVLTF.

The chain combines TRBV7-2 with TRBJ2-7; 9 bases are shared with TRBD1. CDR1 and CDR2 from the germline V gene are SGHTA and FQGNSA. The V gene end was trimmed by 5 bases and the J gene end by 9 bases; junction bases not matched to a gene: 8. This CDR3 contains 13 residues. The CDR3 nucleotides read TGTGCCAGCAGCGTCCGGGACAGGGTCGCGCAGTACTTC. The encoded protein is CASSVRDRVAQYF.

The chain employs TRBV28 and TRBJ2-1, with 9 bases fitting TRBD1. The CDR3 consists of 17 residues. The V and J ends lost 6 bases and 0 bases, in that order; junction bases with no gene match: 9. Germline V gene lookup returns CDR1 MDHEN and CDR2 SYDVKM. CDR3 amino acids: CASRQGQGASSYNEQFF. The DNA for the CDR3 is TGTGCCAGCAGACAGGGACAGGGAGCAAGCTCCTACAATGAGCAGTTCTTC.

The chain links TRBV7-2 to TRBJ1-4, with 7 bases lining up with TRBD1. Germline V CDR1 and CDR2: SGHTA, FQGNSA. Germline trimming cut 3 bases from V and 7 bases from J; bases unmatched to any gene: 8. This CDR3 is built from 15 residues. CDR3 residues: CASSFPGQWGEKLFF. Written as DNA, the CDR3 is TGTGCCAGCAGCTTTCCGGGACAGTGGGGTGAAAAACTGTTTTTT.

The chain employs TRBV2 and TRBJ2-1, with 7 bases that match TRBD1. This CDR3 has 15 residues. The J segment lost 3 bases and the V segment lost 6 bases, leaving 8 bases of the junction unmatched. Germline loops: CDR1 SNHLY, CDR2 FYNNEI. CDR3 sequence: CASRVQGTNYNEQFF. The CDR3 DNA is TGTGCCAGCAGGGTACAGGGGACAAACTACAATGAGCAGTTCTTC.